This entry lists 4 T cell receptor beta chains sequenced from one sample in a study of T cell repertoires in cytomegalovirus infection. A single record per CDR3 protein comes from TCRdb applying MiXCR to the reads. Seen here are more than 250,000 distinct CDR3 sequences, around 25% observed once, and the top ten hold about an eighth. These receptors' targets are unknown. The material sequenced was cultured PBMCs, taken from culture after CMV antigen stimulation. The receptors originated from a human donor in good health (CMV status not recorded). Some clones in this sample may be carry-over from other donors' samples.

The chain has TRBV20-1 and TRBJ2-1; a possible D gene is TRBD2 (6 bases). There are 14 residues in the CDR3. CDR1 DFQATT and CDR2 SNEGSKA come from the germline V gene (reference sequence). V lost 0 bases and J lost 8, with 14 bases in between. CDR3 sequence: CSARDPRGGDEQFF. In DNA form, the CDR3 reads TGCAGTGCTAGAGATCCCCGGGGAGGTGATGAGCAGTTCTTC.

Ten or more counts support this clonotype. The rearrangement uses TRBV7-2 and TRBJ1-2; TRBD1 matches at 9 bases. This CDR3 has 15 amino acids. V was clipped by 5 bases and J by 5 bases; unmatched bases: 9. Germline CDR1 is SGHTA and CDR2 is FQGNSA. The CDR3 bases are TGTGCCAGCAGCGTTACCGGGACAGGGTTTTATGGCTACACCTTC. Translated: CASSVTGTGFYGYTF.

The V and J genes are TRBV9 and TRBJ2-1; 7 bases align to TRBD2. Germline V CDR1 and CDR2: SGDLS, YYNGEE. The CDR3 consists of 14 residues. J was trimmed by 5 bases and V by 1 base; bases with no gene match: 3. CDR3 nucleotides: TGTGCCAGCAGCGTAAGCGGGGATAACAATGAGCAGTTCTTC. Translating it yields CASSVSGDNNEQFF.

This clonotype was recorded at least ten times. The chain joins TRBV6-2 or TRBV6-3 to TRBJ2-1, with 8 bases that match TRBD2. CDR3 size: 15 residues. V shed 8 bases, J shed 5 bases, and the junction held 11 bases outside the gene matches. From germline, CDR1 is MNHEY and CDR2 SVGEGT. CDR3: CASAPAGARNNEQFF. CDR3 bases: TGTGCCAGCGCCCCAGCGGGAGCTCGGAACAATGAGCAGTTCTTC.